Below, one T cell receptor (beta chain) is given with its context. This receptor's antigen is unknown. No qualities accompany the bases; no much larger clone lies one base away. Taken with the paper, the label for treatment or condition translates to: oral pan-JAK inhibitor, 5-10 mg twice daily. From alopecia areata patients, peripheral blood was collected along with lesional scalp punch biopsies. PBMCs were isolated by density centrifugation and stained for CD3, CD4 and CD8, and CD4+ and CD8+ T cells were sorted on a FACSAria. The CDR3, cysteine through phenylalanine, is 15 amino acids long. The retained sequence is limited to the CDR3, 45 bases, with the frame set at the first base. Based on the germline V gene (reference sequence), the CDR1 and CDR2 sequences are PRHDT and FYEKMQ. V lost 5 bases and J lost 4 bases, and the count of bases not matched to a germline gene is 9. The method was the immunoSEQ multiplex PCR assay. RNA was extracted from all samples and reverse transcribed into cDNA as template for TCR sequencing. SuperScript III was used for first-strand cDNA synthesis, primed with a 2:1 mix of oligo-dT and random hexamers. A synthetic immune receptor repertoire was used to gauge amplification bias, and whatever bias remained was removed computationally. In the original analysis: Raw reads were preprocessed to remove errors, and CDR3 was defined by IMGT conventions from the conserved cysteine to phenylalanine. Clonality was computed by normalizing Shannon entropy by log2 of the number of productive unique TCRs and subtracting the result from 1. Scalp TCRbeta sequences were cross-referenced with sorted blood CD4 and CD8 repertoires so that the CD4 or CD8 identity of scalp clones could be inferred. As stored in TCRdb, this immuneACCESS dataset retains in-frame rearrangements with V and J assigned. A fraction of the clones does not appear; measured against another copy, unresolved V genes explain less than half of the discrepancy, and the remainder lacks a known reason. That table is the source of V, J and clone size, and D and trimming were worked out from the DNA. The sample table shows approximately 210,000 clones, and roughly 66% are seen once. The ten top clones hold more than 1% of the sample.

The sample belongs to a study of CD8+ T cells in alopecia areata listed by TCRdb under 2018. Context from the whole study: Treated patients were enrolled in an open-label pilot trial of oral tofacitinib, 5 to 10 mg twice daily, for moderate-to-severe alopecia areata. Patients received tofacitinib for 6 to 18 months and were then followed off drug for 6 months to check for delayed response and recurrence. Disease severity in treated patients was measured with the SALT score, which quantifies the percentage of affected scalp surface area. The study used high-throughput TCRbeta sequencing to examine T cell clonal expansion in alopecia areata, in both the C3H/HeJ mouse model and human patients. Human TCRbeta sequencing covered scalp tissue and sorted CD4+ and CD8+ peripheral blood T cells from patchy and totalis/universalis alopecia areata patients and healthy controls. Patients on tofacitinib were biopsied at baseline and after 4 and 24 weeks of treatment, and several of the patients also had a later scalp biopsy. Clonality in the scalp was compared among normal scalp (n=4), patchy alopecia areata scalp (n=8), and alopecia totalis/universalis scalp (n=8). RNA came from the PAXgene miRNA kit for fixed scalp, the miRNeasy kit for PBMCs, and the RNeasy kit for mouse skin. Amplification of TCRbeta CDR3 regions was done by immunoSEQ multiplex PCR using 35 Vbeta forward primers and 13 Jbeta reverse primers. Beyond this particular receptor, the publication reports: Compared with normal scalp, lesional scalp had higher clonality and more expanded CD8+ clones, particularly in alopecia totalis/universalis, a pattern that suggests antigenic drive. Shared TCR sequences between patients were less evident than in mice, which may be partly attributable to HLA diversity in the patient population. Unlike mouse skin, which is dominated by gammadelta T cells, normal human skin has resident alphabeta T cells that are also sequenced, and this complicates analysis of the scalp TCR repertoire. Tofacitinib significantly decreased scalp clonality and the number of expanded CD8+ clones among the top 100 scalp clones. Many expanded lesional clones persisted in scalp and blood during tofacitinib treatment, which may partly explain relapse after stopping treatment. Because the treated cohort was small and had just a single nonresponder, larger studies are needed to establish links between baseline CD8+ expansion and response.

The specimen was CD4+ T cells sorted from blood, collected around week 42, from a patient treated with tofacitinib. The TCR was taken from a human donor with alopecia areata. This chain joins TRBV13 to TRBJ2-3; 7 bases in the junction line up with TRBD1. The DNA sequence follows: TGTGCCAGCAGCGAAAGACAGGGTTCGGCAGATACGCAGTATTTT. Translated, it reads CASSERQGSADTQYF.